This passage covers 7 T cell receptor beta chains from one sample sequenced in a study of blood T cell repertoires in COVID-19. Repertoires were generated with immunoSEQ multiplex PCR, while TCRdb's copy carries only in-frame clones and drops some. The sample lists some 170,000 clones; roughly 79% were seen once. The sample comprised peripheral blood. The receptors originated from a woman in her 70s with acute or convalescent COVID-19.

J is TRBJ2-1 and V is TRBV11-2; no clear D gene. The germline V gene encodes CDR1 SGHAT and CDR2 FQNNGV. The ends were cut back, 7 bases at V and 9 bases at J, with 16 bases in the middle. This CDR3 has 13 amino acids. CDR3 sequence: CASTRDGFGEQFF. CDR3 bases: TGTGCCAGCACAAGAGACGGGTTCGGTGAGCAGTTCTTC.

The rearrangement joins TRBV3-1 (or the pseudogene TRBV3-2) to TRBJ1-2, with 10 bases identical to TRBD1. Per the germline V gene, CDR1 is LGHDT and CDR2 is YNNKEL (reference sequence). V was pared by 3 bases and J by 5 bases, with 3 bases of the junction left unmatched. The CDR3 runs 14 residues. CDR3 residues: CASSQWDRGYGYTF. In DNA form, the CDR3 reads TGTGCCAGCAGCCAGTGGGACAGGGGATATGGCTACACCTTC.

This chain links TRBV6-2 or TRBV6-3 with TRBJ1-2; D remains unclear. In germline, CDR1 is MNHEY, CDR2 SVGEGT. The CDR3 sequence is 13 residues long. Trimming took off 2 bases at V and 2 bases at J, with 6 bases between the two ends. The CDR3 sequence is CASSYGRNYGYTF. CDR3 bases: TGTGCCAGCAGTTACGGCAGAAACTATGGCTACACCTTC.

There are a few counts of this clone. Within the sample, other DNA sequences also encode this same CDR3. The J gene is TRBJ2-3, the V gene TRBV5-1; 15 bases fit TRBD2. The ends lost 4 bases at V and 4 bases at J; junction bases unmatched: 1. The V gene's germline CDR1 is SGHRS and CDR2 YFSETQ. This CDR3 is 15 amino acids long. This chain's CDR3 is CASSRTSGRADTQYF. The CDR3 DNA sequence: TGCGCCAGCAGCCGGACTAGCGGGAGGGCAGATACGCAGTATTTT.

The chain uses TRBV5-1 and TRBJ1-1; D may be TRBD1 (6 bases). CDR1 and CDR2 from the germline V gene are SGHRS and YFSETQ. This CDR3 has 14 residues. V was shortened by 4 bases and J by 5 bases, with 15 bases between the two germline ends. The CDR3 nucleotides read TGCGCCAGCAGCACGGCGGGGGGCTTTACTGAAGCTTTCTTT. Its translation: CASSTAGGFTEAFF. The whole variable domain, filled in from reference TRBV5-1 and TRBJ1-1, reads KAGVTQTPRYLIKTRGQQVTLSCSPISGHRSVSWYQQTPGQGLQFLFEYFSETQRNKGNFPGRFSGRQFSNSRSEMNVSTLELGDSALYLCASSTAGGFTEAFFGQGTRLTVV.

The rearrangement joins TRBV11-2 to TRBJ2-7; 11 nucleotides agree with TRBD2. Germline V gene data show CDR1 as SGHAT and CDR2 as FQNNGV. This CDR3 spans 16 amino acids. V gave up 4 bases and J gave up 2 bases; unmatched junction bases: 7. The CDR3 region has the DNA TGTGCCAGCAGCTCCCTCGTAGCGGGAGGGGCCTACGAGCAGTACTTC. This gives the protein CASSSLVAGGAYEQYF.

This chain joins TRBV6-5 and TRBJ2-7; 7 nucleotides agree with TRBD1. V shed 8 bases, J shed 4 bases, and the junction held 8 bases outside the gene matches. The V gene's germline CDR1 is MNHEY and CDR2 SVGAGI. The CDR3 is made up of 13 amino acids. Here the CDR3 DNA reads TGTGCCAGCGAACTCGGACAGGATTACGAGCAGTACTTC. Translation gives CASELGQDYEQYF.